A single sample is the source of the 19 T cell receptor beta chains below, sequenced in a study of T-cell memory formation after mild COVID-19. TCRdb reprocessed the 5' RACE reads with MiXCR, giving one entry per CDR3 protein. The sample shows some 180,000 distinct CDR3 sequences, about 18% of them seen only once. Sequenced: PBMCs or a T cell subset sorted from them (not recorded which). These receptors all come from a man aged 18 to 30 who had mild COVID-19 (a few samples of this study predate the infection). Cell type and time point are not known.

There are many counts of this clonotype. In DNA, the CDR3 is TGCGCCAGCAGCCCCGGTCGCCCCGGGGCCTCGGCTTTCTTT. This sequence encodes CASSPGRPGASAFF. The gene calls are TRBV5-1 and TRBJ1-1; perhaps TRBD1 as D (5 bases). The CDR3 spans 14 residues. Germline assignment: CDR1 SGHRS and CDR2 YFSETQ. Trimming took 4 bases from V and 11 from J, leaving 21 bases between them.

This clonotype was seen many times. The V gene is TRBV24-1, the J gene TRBJ2-2, with 8 bases lining up with TRBD2. Unmatched junction bases numbered 8, after V lost 3 bases and J lost 6 bases. The CDR3 sequence is 16 residues long. Looked up from germline, CDR1 is KGHDR and CDR2 is SFDVKD. The DNA of the CDR3 is TGTGCCACCAGTGATCCCCCGGCGACTAGCGCCGGGGAGCTGTTTTTT. It is translated as CATSDPPATSAGELFF.

The CDR3 here is CASSQDVQPSYNSPLHF. CDR3 coding DNA: TGCGCCAGCAGCCAAGATGTACAGCCCTCCTATAATTCACCCCTCCACTTT. The gene calls are TRBV4-3 and TRBJ1-6; D ambiguous. Germline values: CDR1 LGHNA, CDR2 YSLEER. The V and J ends lost 0 bases and 0 bases respectively, with 9 bases between them. The CDR3 consists of 17 residues.

This rearrangement joins TRBV5-1 to TRBJ1-2, with D tentatively TRBD1 (6 bases). The CDR3 extends over 12 amino acids. CDR1 SGHRS and CDR2 YFSETQ come from the germline V gene. The ends were cut back, 4 bases at V and 4 bases at J, with 8 bases in the middle. CDR3 DNA: TGCGCCAGCAGCGCGGACAGCTATGGCTACACCTTC. This sequence encodes CASSADSYGYTF. Using reference TRBV5-1 and TRBJ1-2 for the parts outside the CDR3, the full variable domain is KAGVTQTPRYLIKTRGQQVTLSCSPISGHRSVSWYQQTPGQGLQFLFEYFSETQRNKGNFPGRFSGRQFSNSRSEMNVSTLELGDSALYLCASSADSYGYTFGSGTRLTVV.

The rearrangement uses TRBV7-8 and TRBJ2-5; 8 bases are shared with TRBD2. This CDR3 has 17 residues. Germline loops: CDR1 SGHVS, CDR2 FQNEAQ. The trim removed 4 bases at V and 0 bases at J, leaving 10 bases unmatched. CDR3 region: CASSSSGGGPYQETQYF. In nucleotides, the CDR3 is TGTGCCAGCAGCTCATCGGGGGGGGGCCCTTACCAAGAGACCCAGTACTTC.

V gene TRBV18 combines with J gene TRBJ2-7; D may be TRBD1 or TRBD2 (5 bases each). Trimming pared 9 bases from V and 2 bases from J, leaving 17 bases between. The CDR3 contains 14 residues. In germline, CDR1 is KGHSH, CDR2 LQKENI. CDR3 nucleotides: TGTGCCAGTTCTCCTCCCGGGACGCCCTACGAGCAGTACTTC. This translates into CASSPPGTPYEQYF.

The chain links TRBV4-2 to TRBJ2-3, with D maybe TRBD1 (6 bases). Trimming stripped 1 base from V and 3 bases from J, with 14 bases between. The length of the CDR3 is 16 residues. Germline V gene data show CDR1 as LGHNA and CDR2 as YNFKEQ. The CDR3 spells CASSQGRMGATDTQYF. For the CDR3, the DNA is TGTGCCAGCAGCCAAGGACGAATGGGGGCGACAGATACGCAGTATTTT.

This clonotype was observed many times. The V and J genes are TRBV6-2 or TRBV6-3 and TRBJ2-3; perhaps TRBD1 as D (6 bases). This CDR3 has 11 amino acids. The V end was cut by 9 bases, the J end by 4 bases, with 8 bases between. Germline V gives CDR1 MNHEY, CDR2 SVGEGT. DNA for the CDR3: TGTGCCAGTGGGGGCGCAGATACGCAGTATTTT. The encoded protein is CASGGADTQYF.

This clonotype showed up many times. J is TRBJ2-7 and V is TRBV7-2; 8 bases agree with TRBD1. This CDR3 region has 14 residues. Germline V gene lookup returns CDR1 SGHTA and CDR2 FQGNSA. V shed 5 bases and J 2 bases; nucleotides not matched to a gene: 5. The CDR3 here is CASSPQGGPYEQYV. In nucleotides, the CDR3 is TGTGCCAGCAGCCCACAGGGGGGACCCTACGAGCAGTACGTC.

On this clonotype itself: At one end the junction does not follow the germline gene, possibly because of a read error. V is TRBV7-7 and J is TRBJ2-5; 11 nucleotides align to TRBD2. In germline, CDR1 is SSHAT, CDR2 FNYEAQ (reference sequence). The CDR3 runs to 16 residues. CDR3 coding DNA: TGTGCTAGCAGCCATGGACTAGCGGGTACCCAAGAGACCCAGTACTTC. This encodes CASSHGLAGTQETQYF.

The chain joins TRBV28 to TRBJ1-4; possibly TRBD1 for D (6 bases). This CDR3 has 14 residues. Germline V gene lookup returns CDR1 MDHEN and CDR2 SYDVKM. Deletions cut 6 bases from V and 7 bases from J, with 15 bases between. CDR3 sequence reads: CASSPTGGGEKLFF. Written as DNA, the CDR3 is TGTGCCAGCAGCCCGACAGGAGGTGGTGAAAAACTGTTTTTT.

The V and J genes are TRBV20-1 and TRBJ2-2; a possible D gene is TRBD2 (6 bases). This CDR3 contains 18 residues. Trimming removed 0 bases from V and 0 bases from J, with 17 bases in between. Germline loops: CDR1 DFQATT, CDR2 SNEGSKA (reference sequence). CDR3 sequence: CSARDEFRGGPNTGELFF. As DNA, the CDR3 is TGCAGTGCTAGAGATGAGTTTCGGGGAGGACCGAACACCGGGGAGCTGTTTTTT.

The chain combines TRBV7-2 with TRBJ1-1; no clear D. V lost 1 base and J lost 12, with 15 bases in between. The CDR3 runs to 13 residues. Germline V gene data show CDR1 as SGHTA and CDR2 as FQGNSA. The CDR3 nucleotides read TGTGCCAGCAGCTTAGGGATCCCTGAGAGGCCTTTCTTT. Protein product: CASSLGIPERPFF. The whole variable domain, remainder taken from reference TRBV7-2 and TRBJ1-1, is GAGVSQSPSNKVTEKGKDVELRCDPISGHTALYWYRQSLGQGLEFLIYFQGNSAPDKSGLPSDRFSAERTGGSVSTLTIQRTQQEDSAVYLCASSLGIPERPFFGQGTRLTVV.

This clonotype has only one observation. The V and J genes are TRBV6-2 or TRBV6-3 and TRBJ1-1; no firm D call. Germline V CDR1 and CDR2: MNHEY, SVGEGT. Trimming left V 6 bases short and J 8 bases short, with 16 bases between. The CDR3 spans 13 residues. The CDR3 DNA sequence: TGTGCCAGCAGATATACGGCCCCTACGGAAGCTTTCTTT. It is translated as CASRYTAPTEAFF.

This clonotype has a handful of counts. V gene TRBV6-6 combines with J gene TRBJ1-1; no clear D. Germline lookup yields CDR1 MNHNY and CDR2 SVGAGI (reference sequence). This CDR3 contains 15 residues. The V gene lost 7 bases and the J gene lost 4 bases, with 19 bases spanning the gap. In nucleotides, the CDR3 is TGTGCCAGCACTCATCGCCTACCTCCGGGCACTGAAGCTTTCTTT. It codes for CASTHRLPPGTEAFF.

This clonotype showed up many times. J is TRBJ1-2 and V is TRBV7-9; D unresolved. Per the germline V gene, CDR1 is SEHNR and CDR2 is FQNEAQ (reference sequence). This CDR3 contains 13 residues. V gave up 3 bases and J gave up 4 bases, with 9 bases separating them. The DNA for the CDR3 is TGTGCCAGCAGCTTCGGCCGATTCTATGGCTACACCTTC. Protein sequence: CASSFGRFYGYTF.

This clonotype has a single count. This chain links TRBV4-1 with TRBJ2-1; 10 positions match TRBD2. This CDR3 spans 16 amino acids. Germline V gene lookup returns CDR1 MGHRA and CDR2 YSYEKL. V was pared by 0 bases and J by 5 bases, with 4 bases of the junction left unmatched. For the CDR3, the DNA is TGCGCCAGCAGCCAAGATCTTACTAGCGGGAACAATGAGCAGTTCTTC. Translating gives CASSQDLTSGNNEQFF.

This clonotype was seen a handful of times. V and J are TRBV7-2 and TRBJ2-5, with 11 bases matching TRBD1. The CDR3 length is 15 residues. Germline CDR1 SGHTA, CDR2 FQGNSA. Germline trimming cut 3 bases from V and 2 bases from J; bases unmatched to any gene: 2. The chain's CDR3 is CASSLDRGPQETQYF. CDR3 sequence (DNA): TGTGCCAGCAGCTTGGACAGGGGGCCTCAAGAGACCCAGTACTTC.

This clonotype was counted only a few times. This chain links TRBV28 with TRBJ2-3; 7 bases are shared with TRBD1. Germline V gene sequence: CDR1 MDHEN, CDR2 SYDVKM. The ends lost 3 bases at V and 9 bases at J; junction bases unmatched: 6. The CDR3 consists of 13 residues. In DNA, the CDR3 is TGTGCCAGCAGTTTCCAGGGGGTCCGAACGCAGTATTTT. Translated, it gives CASSFQGVRTQYF.